Below, 22 T cell receptor beta chains from the same sample are listed, as sequenced in a study of PD-1 blockade in classical Hodgkin lymphoma. This table comes from immunoSEQ multiplex PCR, and its TCRdb copy is limited to in-frame clones, with some not included. Among about 13,000 clones listed, around 85% were seen once. All the patients suffered relapse after autologous stem cell transplantation, and brentuximab vedotin exposure differed. The source material was peripheral blood mononuclear cells (PBMCs), sampled at baseline. These receptors originate from a human donor with classical Hodgkin lymphoma.

This clone counts as medium-sized. The chain joins TRBV9 to TRBJ2-7; D is perhaps TRBD1 or TRBD2 (5 bases each). Trimming shortened V by 4 bases and J by 5 bases, and 16 bases separated the two germline ends. Germline-derived CDR1 and CDR2 are SGDLS and YYNGEE. This CDR3 region has 14 residues. CDR3 in DNA: TGTGCCAGCAGCACGTCCGGGACGGTCGACGAGCAGTACTTC. This encodes CASSTSGTVDEQYF.

The J gene is TRBJ2-3, the V gene TRBV4-1; D uncertain. This CDR3 spans 16 amino acids. V gave up 0 bases and J gave up 2 bases, with 12 bases separating them. Germline V CDR1 and CDR2: MGHRA, YSYEKL. CDR3 bases: TGCGCCAGCAGCCAAGATCCCGCGACTTACACAGATACGCAGTATTTT. Encoded protein: CASSQDPATYTDTQYF.

For this clone: The identical CDR3 is also encoded by other nucleotide sequences in the sample. J is TRBJ2-2 and V is TRBV5-3; TRBD2 agrees at 10 bases. TRBV5-3 has ORF status, its function being uncertain. The CDR3 length is 15 residues. The ends lost 5 bases at V and 6 bases at J; junction bases unmatched: 7. DNA for the CDR3: TGTGCCAGAAGGTTAGCGGGAGGTTTGGCCGGGGAGCTGTTTTTT. It specifies CARRLAGGLAGELFF.

The genes are TRBV5-5 and TRBJ2-7; perhaps TRBD1 as D (6 bases). V was shortened by 2 bases and J by 2 bases, with 14 bases between the two germline ends. The CDR3 has 15 amino acids. The germline gives CDR1 SGHKS, CDR2 YYEKEE (reference sequence). CDR3 loop: CASSFTGTSAYEQYF. The CDR3 DNA follows: TGTGCCAGCAGCTTTACCGGGACATCGGCCTACGAGCAGTACTTC.

The gene calls are TRBV7-8 and TRBJ1-1; a weak D match, TRBD1 (6 bases). Per the germline V gene, CDR1 is SGHVS and CDR2 is FQNEAQ. This CDR3 comprises 14 residues. The V and J ends lost 4 bases and 6 bases respectively, with 15 bases between them. CDR3 amino acids: CASSSEGGRAEAFF. The CDR3 region has the DNA TGTGCCAGCAGCTCGGAGGGGGGTCGGGCTGAAGCTTTCTTT.

This clone was seen a single time. The chain has TRBV5-1 and TRBJ2-7; D is ambiguous. CDR3 length equals 15 residues. V lost 1 base and J lost 0, with 11 bases in between. Germline V CDR1 and CDR2: SGHRS, YFSETQ. As DNA, the CDR3 is TGCGCCAGCAGCTTGAAGGCGAAAAGCTCCTACGAGCAGTACTTC. It yields the protein CASSLKAKSSYEQYF.

The rearrangement uses TRBV7-9 and TRBJ2-3; either TRBD1 or TRBD2 may supply D (5 bases each). The V gene's germline CDR1 is SEHNR and CDR2 FQNEAQ (reference sequence). Trimming cost V 4 bases and J 5 bases, with 19 bases left between them. This CDR3 region has 16 residues. CDR3 protein: CASSSTVWGAGDTQYF. The CDR3 region has the DNA TGTGCCAGCAGCTCCACGGTTTGGGGCGCGGGAGATACGCAGTATTTT.

The rearrangement uses TRBV10-3 and TRBJ2-2; TRBD2 agrees at 7 bases. The germline V gene encodes CDR1 ENHRY and CDR2 SYGVKD. The junction had 3 bases not matched to a gene; V was cut back by 10 bases and J by 1 base. The CDR3 is 13 amino acids. The CDR3 region is CASGGGNTGELFF. CDR3 DNA sequence: TGTGCCAGCGGCGGGGGGAACACCGGGGAGCTGTTTTTT.

The CDR3 DNA reads TGTGCCAGCAGTTGGGGGGCGAACACTGAAGCTTTCTTT. This codes for CASSWGANTEAFF. The gene calls are TRBV6-5 and TRBJ1-1; TRBD1 is a possible D gene (6 bases). V shed 4 bases and J shed 1 base, with 7 bases lying between them. CDR1 MNHEY and CDR2 SVGAGI come from the germline V gene. The length of the CDR3 is 13 residues.

J is TRBJ2-2 and V is TRBV10-3; TRBD2 is a possible D gene (5 bases). CDR1 and CDR2 (germline): ENHRY, SYGVKD. Trimming took off 2 bases at V and 1 base at J, with 11 bases between the two ends. The CDR3 runs 16 residues. The CDR3 DNA sequence: TGTGCCATCAGTGAGCCCTGGACTGGGAACACCGGGGAGCTGTTTTTT. This encodes CAISEPWTGNTGELFF.

This clone was counted a single time. The chain joins TRBV18 to TRBJ2-7; 8 nucleotides match TRBD1. The germline CDR1 and CDR2 sequences are KGHSH and LQKENI. V was pared by 2 bases and J by 3 bases, with 6 bases of the junction left unmatched. The length of the CDR3 is 15 residues. CDR3 amino acids: CASSPEDRVFYEQYF. The CDR3 bases are TGTGCCAGCTCACCAGAGGACAGGGTCTTCTACGAGCAGTACTTC.

The chain employs TRBV19 and TRBJ1-5; D might be TRBD1 (5 bases). CDR1 is LNHDA and CDR2 is SQIVND in the germline V gene (reference sequence). Trimming removed 1 base at V and 2 bases at J, with 9 bases between. The CDR3 covers 15 residues. In DNA, the CDR3 is TGTGCCAGTAGTATAGCCAGGGTTGGCAATCAGCCCCAGCATTTT. Translated: CASSIARVGNQPQHF.

By proportion, this clone is medium-sized (0.01 to 0.1%). The genes are TRBV6-5 and TRBJ1-1; no firm D call. The germline V gene has CDR1 MNHEY and CDR2 SVGAGI. This CDR3 is 16 amino acids long. The ends were cut back, 4 bases at V and 1 base at J, with 16 bases in the middle. DNA for the CDR3: TGTGCCAGCAGTTGTCCTCCGACATTAGAGAACACTGAAGCTTTCTTT. Translation gives CASSCPPTLENTEAFF.

A single count supports this clone. The chain joins TRBV2 to TRBJ1-4; 7 bases align to TRBD1. CDR1 is SNHLY and CDR2 is FYNNEI in the germline V gene. The junction had 6 bases not matched to a gene; V was cut back by 6 bases and J by 5 bases. The CDR3 spans 14 residues. The CDR3 spells CASRKAGGNEKLFF. The DNA for the CDR3 is TGTGCCAGCAGGAAGGCAGGGGGGAATGAAAAACTGTTTTTT.

This clone was seen just once. This chain connects TRBV2 to TRBJ1-6; tentative D call: TRBD1 (5 bases). Trimming pared 7 bases from V and 2 bases from J, leaving 12 bases between. The germline CDR1 and CDR2 sequences are SNHLY and FYNNEI. This CDR3 has 15 residues. The CDR3 loop is CASKARVTYNSPLHF. As DNA, the CDR3 is TGTGCCAGCAAGGCCAGGGTAACCTATAATTCACCCCTCCACTTT.

CDR3 in amino acids: CATSRDLGSEQIKIQETQYF. The CDR3 coding sequence is TGTGCCACCAGCAGAGATCTCGGTTCGGAACAGATCAAAATCCAAGAGACCCAGTACTTC. V and J are TRBV15 and TRBJ2-5; D remains ambiguous. Between the trimmed V and J ends, which lost 0 bases and 1 base, there was a span of 24 bases. The germline CDR1 and CDR2 sequences are LNHNV and YYDKDF (reference sequence). The CDR3 has 20 amino acids.

The chain combines TRBV5-1 with TRBJ2-5, with D possibly being TRBD1 or TRBD2 (9 bases each). Germline CDR1 and CDR2: SGHRS and YFSETQ. The CDR3 length is 18 residues. Between the trimmed V and J ends, which lost 6 bases and 5 bases, there was a span of 29 bases. The CDR3 DNA reads as TGCGCCAGCACCTACAGGGGGCGCGGCGGGAGGGCCGGGGAGACCCAGTACTTC. The encoded protein is CASTYRGRGGRAGETQYF.

The gene calls are TRBV6-1 and TRBJ2-2; D gene ambiguous. The CDR3 has 15 amino acids. Trimming took off 1 base at V and 5 bases at J, with 11 bases between the two ends. CDR1 is MNHNS, CDR2 SASEGT, per germline. CDR3 sequence reads: CASSEVQSLTGELFF. For the CDR3, the DNA is TGTGCCAGCAGTGAAGTCCAGTCGTTAACCGGGGAGCTGTTTTTT.

The rearrangement joins TRBV5-1 to TRBJ2-5, with 7 bases matching TRBD1. This CDR3 contains 15 residues. Germline V gene sequence: CDR1 SGHRS, CDR2 YFSETQ. With 4 bases clipped from V and 2 bases from J, the junction kept 8 bases outside the gene matches. This CDR3 reads CASSTGTASQETQYF. The DNA for the CDR3 is TGCGCCAGCAGCACCGGGACAGCCTCACAAGAGACCCAGTACTTC.

The chain is built from TRBV28 and TRBJ1-1, with 7 bases aligning to TRBD1. The CDR3 consists of 16 residues. Germline loops: CDR1 MDHEN, CDR2 SYDVKM. The V and J ends lost 7 bases and 8 bases, in that order; junction bases with no gene match: 19. The CDR3 protein is CASMVIRGAFRWEAFF. The CDR3 DNA reads as TGTGCCAGCATGGTCATCAGGGGGGCCTTTAGATGGGAAGCTTTCTTT.

The chain employs TRBV28 and TRBJ1-4; TRBD1 is a possible D gene (6 bases). The CDR3 spans 16 residues. The V gene's germline CDR1 is MDHEN and CDR2 SYDVKM. Trimming took off 8 bases at V and 3 bases at J, with 19 bases between the two ends. CDR3 region: CASSLRGFGSNEKLFF. CDR3 sequence (DNA): TGTGCCAGCTCATTGAGGGGGTTTGGATCTAATGAAAAACTGTTTTTT.

This chain's CDR3 is CASSPRLAGLSYNEQFF. DNA for the CDR3: TGTGCCAGCTCACCGAGGCTAGCGGGACTCTCCTACAATGAGCAGTTCTTC. The rearrangement joins TRBV18 to TRBJ2-1, with TRBD2 matching 9 bases. V was pared by 3 bases and J by 0 bases, with 6 bases of the junction left unmatched. Looked up from germline, CDR1 is KGHSH and CDR2 is LQKENI. This CDR3 comprises 17 residues.